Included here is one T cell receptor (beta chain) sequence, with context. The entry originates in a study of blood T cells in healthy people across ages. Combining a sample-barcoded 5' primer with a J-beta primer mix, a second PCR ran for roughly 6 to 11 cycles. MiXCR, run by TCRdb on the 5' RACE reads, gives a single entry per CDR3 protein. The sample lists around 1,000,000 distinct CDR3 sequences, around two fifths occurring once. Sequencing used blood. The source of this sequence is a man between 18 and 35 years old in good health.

DNA of the CDR3: TGTGCCAGCAGTTTAGGCTTGAGGAGCTACACCTTC. This gives the protein CASSLGLRSYTF. This chain links TRBV28 with TRBJ1-2; unclear D gene. V was trimmed by 2 bases and J by 9 bases, leaving 10 bases between them. Germline assignment: CDR1 MDHEN and CDR2 SYDVKM. CDR3 length: 12 amino acids.